A single sample gave rise to the 20 T cell receptor beta chains below, sequenced in a study of cytomegalovirus exposure and HLA in healthy donors. PCR was performed using 60 Vbeta and 13 Jbeta primers. Data came from immunoSEQ multiplex PCR; TCRdb stores just in-frame clones and leaves some out. The table includes about 130,000 clones, 75% to 85% detected once. The sample comprised PBMCs. The receptors stem from a man aged 45 to 65 in good health and CMV-seronegative.

This chain connects TRBV5-4 to TRBJ2-7; 7 positions match TRBD1. The CDR3 is 11 residues long. The trim removed 7 bases at V and 4 bases at J, leaving 2 bases unmatched. Germline V gene data show CDR1 as SGHNT and CDR2 as YYREEE (reference sequence). This CDR3 is CASGTVYEQYF. In DNA form, the CDR3 reads TGTGCCAGCGGGACAGTTTACGAGCAGTACTTC.

V usage is TRBV25-1 and J usage is TRBJ2-5; D is undetermined. V was cut by 2 bases and J by 3 bases, with 10 bases left in between. Germline lookup yields CDR1 MGHDK and CDR2 SYGVNS. This CDR3 region has 14 residues. The CDR3 is CASSEPRDEETQYF. CDR3 DNA: TGTGCCAGCAGTGAACCTAGAGATGAAGAGACCCAGTACTTC.

A few counts support this clone. The rearrangement uses TRBV9 and TRBJ1-4; tentative D call: TRBD1 (5 bases). From germline, CDR1 is SGDLS and CDR2 YYNGEE. CDR3 length: 15 amino acids. V was shortened by 3 bases and J by 2 bases, with 11 bases between the two germline ends. CDR3 in DNA: TGTGCCAGCAGCGCCCGGGGGGTCACTAATGAAAAACTGTTTTTT. Protein: CASSARGVTNEKLFF. Supplemented by reference TRBV9 and TRBJ1-4, the full variable domain reads DSGVTQTPKHLITATGQRVTLRCSPRSGDLSVYWYQQSLDQGLQFLIQYYNGEERAKGNILERFSAQQFPDLHSELNLSSLELGDSALYFCASSARGVTNEKLFFGSGTQLSVL.

The sample holds one count of this clone. The chain has TRBV27 and TRBJ2-3; D perhaps matches TRBD2 (5 bases). The CDR3 totals 15 residues. V was pared by 1 base and J by 2 bases, with 10 bases between. Germline values: CDR1 MNHEY, CDR2 SMNVEV (reference sequence). This chain's CDR3 is CASSLYGLVTDTQYF. The CDR3 DNA reads as TGTGCCAGCAGTTTATACGGACTTGTCACAGATACGCAGTATTTT.

V is TRBV4-3 and J is TRBJ1-1, with TRBD1 matching 9 bases. This CDR3 has 14 residues. Germline CDR1 reads LGHNA; CDR2 reads YSLEER. V trimming: 1 base; J trimming: 11 bases; junction bases outside the gene matches: 8. CDR3 in DNA: TGCGCCAGCAGCCAAGCTGGGACAGGGCGTGCCGCTTTCTTT. This sequence encodes CASSQAGTGRAAFF.

The chain couples TRBV5-4 to TRBJ2-6; D perhaps matches TRBD1 (5 bases). The germline V gene encodes CDR1 SGHNT and CDR2 YYREEE (reference sequence). V was shortened by 1 base and J by 3 bases, with 8 bases between the two germline ends. The length of the CDR3 is 15 residues. CDR3 coding DNA: TGTGCCAGCAGCTTGACAGGCCGTGGGGCCAACGTCCTGACTTTC. Its protein product is CASSLTGRGANVLTF.

Concerning this clone: This sample also contains other DNA sequences that code for the same CDR3. The chain employs TRBV5-1 and TRBJ1-5; perhaps TRBD1 as D (5 bases). In germline, CDR1 is SGHRS, CDR2 YFSETQ. V lost 5 bases to trimming and J lost 6 bases, with 12 bases between them. The CDR3 covers 13 residues. The CDR3 sequence: CASSSQGGQPQHF. In DNA form, the CDR3 reads TGCGCCAGCAGTTCCCAGGGCGGTCAGCCCCAGCATTTT.

Comment on this clone: One end of the junction varies from germline; a read error may be responsible. V and J are TRBV7-7 and TRBJ2-1; 10 nucleotides match TRBD1. This CDR3 contains 17 residues. The V gene's germline CDR1 is SSHAT and CDR2 FNYEAQ (reference sequence). The CDR3 DNA reads TGTGCTAGCAGCTCAGGCCCTGGGACAGGGGAGTTGAATGGGCAGTTCTTC. Residues: CASSSGPGTGELNGQFF.

This chain links TRBV19 with TRBJ1-5, with D perhaps matching TRBD1 (5 bases). Between the trimmed V and J ends, which lost 10 bases and 6 bases, there was a span of 16 bases. CDR1 and CDR2 from the germline V gene are LNHDA and SQIVND (reference sequence). CDR3 length equals 13 residues. In nucleotides, the CDR3 is TGTGCCACTTCAGCCGGGGGTGGTCAGCCCCAGCATTTT. It translates to CATSAGGGQPQHF.

The chain combines TRBV2 with TRBJ1-6, with D unresolved. Looked up from germline, CDR1 is SNHLY and CDR2 is FYNNEI. Trimming stripped 8 bases from V and 0 bases from J, with 11 bases between. The CDR3 loop spans 15 amino acids. CDR3 DNA sequence: TGTGCCAGCGGACGAGGGAGCTCCTATAATTCACCCCTCCACTTT. It is translated as CASGRGSSYNSPLHF.

About this clone: The sample contains more than one DNA sequence encoding this CDR3. The rearrangement uses TRBV29-1 and TRBJ1-4, with D perhaps TRBD1 (5 bases). Germline lookup yields CDR1 SQVTM and CDR2 ANQGSEA. There are 13 residues in the CDR3. V was cut by 6 bases and J by 6 bases, with 14 bases left in between. The CDR3, as DNA: TGCAGCGTGGCCGGGACGGGAGATGAAAAACTGTTTTTT. This encodes CSVAGTGDEKLFF. Together with reference TRBV29-1 and TRBJ1-4, the CDR3 gives the full variable domain: SAVISQKPSRDICQRGTSLTIQCQVDSQVTMMFWYRQQPGQSLTLIATANQGSEATYESGFVIDKFPISRPNLTFSTLTVSNMSPEDSSIYLCSVAGTGDEKLFFGSGTQLSVL.

This chain connects TRBV5-1 to TRBJ2-1; TRBD2 aligns across 7 bases. The CDR3 is made up of 14 amino acids. V shed 5 bases, J shed 1 base, and the junction held 3 bases outside the gene matches. Looked up from germline, CDR1 is SGHRS and CDR2 is YFSETQ. CDR3 coding DNA: TGCGCCAGCAGTTCCGGGGGGTCCTACAATGAGCAGTTCTTC. Its protein product is CASSSGGSYNEQFF.

V usage is TRBV5-4 and J usage is TRBJ2-2; 8 positions match TRBD1. The CDR3 totals 15 residues. V lost 4 bases to trimming and J lost 6 bases; unmatched junction nucleotides: 8. Germline lookup yields CDR1 SGHNT and CDR2 YYREEE (reference sequence). DNA of the CDR3: TGTGCCAGCAGCCACAGACAGGGGTTGCCCGGGGAGCTGTTTTTT. This codes for CASSHRQGLPGELFF.

The V and J genes are TRBV27 and TRBJ2-1, with 7 bases lining up with TRBD1. The CDR3 has 14 residues. V was pared by 3 bases and J by 5 bases, with 4 bases of the junction left unmatched. CDR1 and CDR2 from the germline V gene are MNHEY and SMNVEV (reference sequence). DNA for the CDR3: TGTGCCAGCAGTTTTTCACAGGGGAACAATGAGCAGTTCTTC. Its protein is CASSFSQGNNEQFF.

The rearrangement joins TRBV7-3 to TRBJ2-3; the D gene is possibly TRBD2 (7 bases). Germline V gives CDR1 SGHTA, CDR2 FQGTGA. The CDR3 spans 15 residues. V lost 4 bases and J lost 9, with 20 bases in between. CDR3 coding DNA: TGTGCCAGCAGCTGGGGGAGGGGGGTCGATGAGACGCAGTATTTT. Protein: CASSWGRGVDETQYF.

The chain couples TRBV2 to TRBJ1-6; TRBD1 agrees at 10 bases. The CDR3 runs 15 residues. The J segment lost 7 bases and the V segment lost 6 bases, leaving 6 bases of the junction unmatched. In germline, CDR1 is SNHLY, CDR2 FYNNEI. CDR3 nucleotides: TGTGCCAGCAGGAAGGGACAGGGGTGGAATTCACCCCTCCACTTT. It yields the protein CASRKGQGWNSPLHF. Full variable domain (rest looked up from reference TRBV2 and TRBJ1-6): EPEVTQTPSHQVTQMGQEVILRCVPISNHLYFYWYRQILGQKVEFLVSFYNNEISEKSEIFDDQFSVERPDGSNFTLKIRSTKLEDSAMYFCASRKGQGWNSPLHFGNGTRLTVT.

The rearrangement joins TRBV19 to TRBJ1-1, with 7 bases fitting TRBD1. Per the germline V gene, CDR1 is LNHDA and CDR2 is SQIVND (reference sequence). This CDR3 is 13 amino acids long. Trimming cost V 7 bases and J 3 bases; bases outside gene matches: 5. In DNA, the CDR3 is TGTGCCAGTAAGGGCAGGGGGGACACTGAAGCTTTCTTT. Protein: CASKGRGDTEAFF. Filled out from reference TRBV19 and TRBJ1-1, the complete variable domain reads DGGITQSPKYLFRKEGQNVTLSCEQNLNHDAMYWYRQDPGQGLRLIYYSQIVNDFQKGDIAEGYSVSREKKESFPLTVTSAQKNPTAFYLCASKGRGDTEAFFGQGTRLTVV.

This chain links TRBV27 with TRBJ2-5, with TRBD1 identical over 9 bases. Losses at the gene ends were 6 bases for V and 5 bases for J; bases not matched to a gene: 13. Germline V CDR1 and CDR2: MNHEY, SMNVEV (reference sequence). This CDR3 region has 16 residues. CDR3 DNA: TGTGCCAGCAGCTACTCCGGGACAGGGACGGTCGAGACCCAGTACTTC. Its protein is CASSYSGTGTVETQYF.

The chain has TRBV15 and TRBJ2-3; D is undetermined. V shed 5 bases and J shed 0 bases, with 12 bases lying between them. In germline, CDR1 is LNHNV, CDR2 YYDKDF (reference sequence). The CDR3 is made up of 15 amino acids. CDR3 residues: CATSAPTTSTDTQYF. As DNA, the CDR3 is TGTGCCACCAGCGCCCCGACAACTAGCACAGATACGCAGTATTTT.

The chain couples TRBV12-5 to TRBJ2-5; no clear D. Matching the DNA end better, TRBJ2-7 makes the J call doubtful. The CDR3 has 12 amino acids. CDR1 is LGHNT and CDR2 is FRNRAP in the germline V gene. The CDR3 region is CASGLAIYEQYF. As DNA, the CDR3 is TGTGCTAGTGGTTTGGCCATCTACGAGCAGTACTTC.